A selection of T cell receptor beta chains follows, all from one sample in a study of CD8 T cells in ankylosing spondylitis. From the 5' RACE reads, TCRdb called clonotypes with MiXCR, one entry per CDR3 protein. The repertoire holds about 220,000 distinct CDR3 sequences, with more than 5.5% as singletons. The specimen was blood, either unsorted or a sorted T cell fraction (not recorded which). The receptors were gathered from a male donor with ankylosing spondylitis. CDR3s include the opening cysteine and the closing phenylalanine or tryptophan. The order of the fields is D gene, V gene, J gene, clone size, CDR3 protein, CDR3 DNA. The D gene is left open where the match is weak. The size of a clone is reported for some rows only, either as once, few or many, or as a class for expanded clones.

d_call: TRBD2
v_call: TRBV13
j_call: TRBJ2-7
clone_size: few
cdr3_aa: CASSFGTSGGRYEQYF
cdr3_nt: TGTGCCAGCAGCTTCGGGACTAGCGGGGGAAGATACGAGCAGTACTTC

d_call: NA
v_call: TRBV6-5
j_call: TRBJ1-1
clone_size: many
cdr3_aa: CASSYYPPEGENTEAFF
cdr3_nt: TGTGCCAGCAGTTACTACCCCCCTGAGGGGGAGAACACTGAAGCTTTCTTT

d_call: TRBD1
v_call: TRBV6-2/TRBV6-3
j_call: TRBJ2-7
clone_size: few
cdr3_aa: CASSLTQRQGSFYEQYF
cdr3_nt: TGTGCCAGCAGCCTAACCCAAAGACAGGGGTCGTTCTACGAGCAGTACTTC

d_call: NA
v_call: TRBV7-9
j_call: TRBJ1-2
clone_size: few
cdr3_aa: CASSPRLGGGTNYGYTF
cdr3_nt: TGTGCCAGCAGCCCCCGACTTGGGGGGGGAACTAACTATGGCTACACCTTC

d_call: NA
v_call: TRBV12-3/TRBV12-4
j_call: TRBJ2-5
clone_size: many
cdr3_aa: CASSHGSEWETQYF
cdr3_nt: TGTGCCAGCAGCCATGGTTCGGAGTGGGAGACCCAGTACTTC

d_call: TRBD2
v_call: TRBV3-1
j_call: TRBJ2-1
clone_size: many
cdr3_aa: CASSQLAGDRSYNEQFF
cdr3_nt: TGTGCCAGCAGCCAGTTAGCGGGGGACCGCTCCTACAATGAGCAGTTCTTC

d_call: NA
v_call: TRBV4-1
j_call: TRBJ2-1
clone_size: many
cdr3_aa: CASSQTTGRGQFF
cdr3_nt: TGCGCCAGCAGCCAAACCACAGGGAGAGGGCAGTTCTTC

d_call: TRBD2
v_call: TRBV28
j_call: TRBJ2-5
clone_size: many
cdr3_aa: CASSPSGLVGETQYF
cdr3_nt: TGTGCCAGCAGTCCGTCGGGACTAGTCGGAGAGACCCAGTACTTC

d_call: NA
v_call: TRBV27
j_call: TRBJ1-1
clone_size: many
cdr3_aa: CASRRSGATEAFF
cdr3_nt: TGTGCCAGCAGACGATCGGGGGCCACTGAAGCTTTCTTT

d_call: TRBD1
v_call: TRBV12-3/TRBV12-4
j_call: TRBJ2-7
clone_size: many
cdr3_aa: CASSWDRGHEQYF
cdr3_nt: TGTGCCAGCAGTTGGGACAGGGGCCACGAGCAGTACTTC

d_call: TRBD2
v_call: TRBV5-1
j_call: TRBJ2-1
clone_size: many
cdr3_aa: CASSPILLAGGPGYNEQFF
cdr3_nt: TGCGCCAGCAGTCCCATCCTTCTAGCGGGAGGGCCAGGCTACAATGAGCAGTTCTTC

d_call: TRBD1
v_call: TRBV27
j_call: TRBJ1-6
clone_size: many
cdr3_aa: CASSSLDRDVDSPLHF
cdr3_nt: TGTGCCAGCAGTTCCCTGGACAGGGACGTTGACTCACCCCTCCACTTT

d_call: NA
v_call: TRBV13
j_call: TRBJ2-7
clone_size: few
cdr3_aa: CASSLRRQGTPYEQYF
cdr3_nt: TGTGCCAGCAGCTTGAGGCGGCAGGGGACCCCCTACGAGCAGTACTTC

d_call: NA
v_call: TRBV7-2
j_call: TRBJ1-1
clone_size: many
cdr3_aa: CASSLYRGLNTEAFF
cdr3_nt: TGTGCCAGCAGCTTATATCGGGGGTTAAACACTGAAGCTTTCTTT

d_call: NA
v_call: TRBV7-9
j_call: TRBJ2-2
clone_size: few
cdr3_aa: CASSLERSGELFF
cdr3_nt: TGTGCCAGCAGCTTAGAGAGAAGCGGGGAGCTGTTTTTT

d_call: TRBD2
v_call: TRBV27
j_call: TRBJ2-1
clone_size: NA
cdr3_aa: CASRVVAAGVSEQFF
cdr3_nt: TGTGCCAGCAGAGTTGTAGCAGCGGGAGTGAGTGAGCAGTTCTTC

d_call: NA
v_call: TRBV12-3/TRBV12-4
j_call: TRBJ2-1
clone_size: many
cdr3_aa: CASSLAGTAAYNEQFF
cdr3_nt: TGTGCCAGCAGTTTAGCCGGGACTGCAGCCTACAATGAGCAGTTCTTC

d_call: TRBD2
v_call: TRBV20-1
j_call: TRBJ2-1
clone_size: many
cdr3_aa: CSARDLREDPYNEQFF
cdr3_nt: TGCAGTGCTAGAGATTTGCGGGAGGATCCCTACAATGAGCAGTTCTTC

d_call: TRBD2
v_call: TRBV14
j_call: TRBJ2-5
clone_size: many
cdr3_aa: CASSQDGAAGGQETQYF
cdr3_nt: TGTGCCAGCAGCCAAGATGGGGCAGCGGGGGGGCAAGAGACCCAGTACTTC

d_call: NA
v_call: TRBV3-1
j_call: TRBJ1-4
clone_size: many
cdr3_aa: CASSQWLTTEEANEKLFF
cdr3_nt: TGTGCCAGCAGCCAGTGGTTAACCACGGAGGAGGCTAATGAAAAACTGTTTTTT

d_call: TRBD2
v_call: TRBV27
j_call: TRBJ2-7
clone_size: many
cdr3_aa: CASSLTPGGLYEQYF
cdr3_nt: TGTGCCAGCAGTTTAACCCCGGGGGGGCTATACGAGCAGTACTTC

d_call: NA
v_call: TRBV12-3/TRBV12-4
j_call: TRBJ2-1
clone_size: NA
cdr3_aa: CASSGGGDEQFF
cdr3_nt: TGTGCCAGCAGTGGGGGGGGCGATGAGCAGTTCTTC

d_call: NA
v_call: TRBV27
j_call: TRBJ1-1
clone_size: many
cdr3_aa: CASGGRGAFF
cdr3_nt: TGTGCCAGCGGTGGGAGGGGAGCTTTCTTT

d_call: NA
v_call: TRBV14
j_call: TRBJ2-6
clone_size: few
cdr3_aa: CASSPSGRAGANVLTF
cdr3_nt: TGTGCCAGCAGCCCCTCGGGAAGGGCTGGGGCCAACGTCCTGACTTTC

d_call: NA
v_call: TRBV15
j_call: TRBJ2-1
clone_size: many
cdr3_aa: CATSRVRNNEQFF
cdr3_nt: TGTGCCACCAGCAGAGTTAGGAACAATGAGCAGTTCTTC

d_call: NA
v_call: TRBV6-1
j_call: TRBJ1-5
clone_size: many
cdr3_aa: CASRATASNQPQHF
cdr3_nt: TGTGCCAGCAGAGCTACAGCTAGCAATCAGCCCCAGCATTTT

d_call: NA
v_call: TRBV4-1
j_call: TRBJ1-2
clone_size: many
cdr3_aa: CASSQKDRAHNYGYTF
cdr3_nt: TGCGCCAGCAGCCAGAAAGACAGAGCGCACAACTATGGCTACACCTTC

d_call: TRBD2
v_call: TRBV7-9
j_call: TRBJ2-3
clone_size: many
cdr3_aa: CASSQTSGSPPDTQYF
cdr3_nt: TGTGCCAGCAGCCAGACTAGCGGGAGCCCGCCGGATACGCAGTATTTT

d_call: NA
v_call: TRBV6-2/TRBV6-3
j_call: TRBJ2-6
clone_size: many
cdr3_aa: CASSYRHSGANVLTF
cdr3_nt: TGTGCCAGCAGTTACAGACACTCTGGGGCCAACGTCCTGACTTTC

d_call: NA
v_call: TRBV11-2
j_call: TRBJ1-5
clone_size: many
cdr3_aa: CASVPTIAAGVYSNQPQHF
cdr3_nt: TGTGCCAGCGTCCCAACGATCGCGGCAGGAGTGTATAGCAATCAGCCCCAGCATTTT

d_call: TRBD1
v_call: TRBV7-9
j_call: TRBJ2-1
clone_size: many
cdr3_aa: CASREPGTGGNEQFF
cdr3_nt: TGTGCCAGCAGGGAACCAGGGACAGGGGGAAATGAGCAGTTCTTC

d_call: NA
v_call: TRBV10-3
j_call: TRBJ2-1
clone_size: many
cdr3_aa: CAISPGLSEQFF
cdr3_nt: TGTGCCATCAGCCCCGGACTGAGTGAGCAGTTCTTC

d_call: NA
v_call: TRBV30
j_call: TRBJ1-2
clone_size: few
cdr3_aa: CAWSENIGAYGYTF
cdr3_nt: TGTGCCTGGAGCGAAAACATAGGAGCTTATGGCTACACCTTC

d_call: TRBD2
v_call: TRBV6-6
j_call: TRBJ2-5
clone_size: many
cdr3_aa: CASNIKSPQARRMFSGSKETQYF
cdr3_nt: TGTGCCAGCAACATTAAGTCCCCTCAGGCGAGGAGGATGTTTAGCGGGTCGAAAGAGACCCAGTACTTC

d_call: NA
v_call: TRBV27
j_call: TRBJ2-1
clone_size: many
cdr3_aa: CASSARSAYNEQFF
cdr3_nt: TGTGCCAGCAGTGCCAGGAGCGCCTACAATGAGCAGTTCTTC

d_call: TRBD2
v_call: TRBV6-1
j_call: TRBJ2-5
clone_size: NA
cdr3_aa: CASSPGSSGSQETQYF
cdr3_nt: TGTGCCAGCAGTCCCGGATCTAGCGGGTCGCAAGAGACCCAGTACTTC

d_call: TRBD1
v_call: TRBV23-1
j_call: TRBJ1-5
clone_size: NA
cdr3_aa: CASSQNPSGQGNQPQHF
cdr3_nt: TGCGCCAGCAGTCAAAACCCCTCCGGACAGGGAAATCAGCCCCAGCATTTT

d_call: TRBD2
v_call: TRBV28
j_call: TRBJ2-1
clone_size: many
cdr3_aa: CASSLGELAGYNEQFF
cdr3_nt: TGTGCCAGCAGTTTAGGGGAGCTAGCGGGCTACAATGAGCAGTTCTTC

d_call: NA
v_call: TRBV25-1
j_call: TRBJ2-2
clone_size: many
cdr3_aa: CASTVGGGLFTGELFF
cdr3_nt: TGTGCCAGCACCGTGGGGGGGGGGCTCTTCACCGGGGAGCTGTTTTTT

d_call: NA
v_call: TRBV4-3
j_call: TRBJ1-2
clone_size: NA
cdr3_aa: CASSQDLGRGVGASNYGYTF
cdr3_nt: TGCGCCAGCAGCCAAGATCTTGGGAGGGGTGTTGGAGCTTCTAACTATGGCTACACCTTC

d_call: TRBD1
v_call: TRBV28
j_call: TRBJ1-5
clone_size: many
cdr3_aa: CASSSPDGQVDQPQHF
cdr3_nt: TGTGCCAGCAGTTCTCCTGACGGACAGGTGGATCAGCCCCAGCATTTT

d_call: TRBD2
v_call: TRBV6-1
j_call: TRBJ2-7
clone_size: few
cdr3_aa: CASTGTSGPSYEQYF
cdr3_nt: TGTGCCAGCACTGGGACTAGCGGGCCCTCCTACGAGCAGTACTTC